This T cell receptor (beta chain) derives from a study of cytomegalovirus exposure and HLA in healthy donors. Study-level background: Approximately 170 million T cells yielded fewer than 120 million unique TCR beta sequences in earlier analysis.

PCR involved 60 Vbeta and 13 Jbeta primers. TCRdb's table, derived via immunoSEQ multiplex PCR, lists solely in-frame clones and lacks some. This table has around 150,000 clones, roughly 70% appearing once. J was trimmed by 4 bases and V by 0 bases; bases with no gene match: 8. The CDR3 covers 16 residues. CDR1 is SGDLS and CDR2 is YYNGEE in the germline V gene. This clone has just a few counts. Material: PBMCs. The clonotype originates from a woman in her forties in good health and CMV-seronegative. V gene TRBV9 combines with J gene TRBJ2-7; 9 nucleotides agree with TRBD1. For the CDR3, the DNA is TGTGCCAGCAGCGTAGCTGGCACAGGGGGCACTTACGAGCAGTACTTC. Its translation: CASSVAGTGGTYEQYF.